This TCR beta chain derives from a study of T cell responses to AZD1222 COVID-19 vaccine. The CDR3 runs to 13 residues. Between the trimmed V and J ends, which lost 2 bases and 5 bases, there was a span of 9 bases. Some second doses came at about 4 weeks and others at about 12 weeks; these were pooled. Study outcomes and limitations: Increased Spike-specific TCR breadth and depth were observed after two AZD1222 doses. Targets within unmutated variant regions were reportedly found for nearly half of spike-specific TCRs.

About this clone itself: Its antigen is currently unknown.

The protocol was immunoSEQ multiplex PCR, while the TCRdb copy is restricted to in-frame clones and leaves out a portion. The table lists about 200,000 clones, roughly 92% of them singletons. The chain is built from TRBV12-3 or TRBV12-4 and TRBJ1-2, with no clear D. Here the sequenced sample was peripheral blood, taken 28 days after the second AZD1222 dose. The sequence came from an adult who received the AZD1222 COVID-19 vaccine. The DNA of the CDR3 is TGTGCCAGCAGTTTATCGAGGGTTTATGGCTACACCTTC. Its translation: CASSLSRVYGYTF.